The clone carrying this T cell receptor beta chain occurred many times. CDR3 length: 13 residues. Deletions cut 5 bases from V and 4 bases from J, with 11 bases between. The V gene's germline CDR1 is SEHNR and CDR2 FQNEAQ (reference sequence). The data derive from a study of response to subunit inactivated influenza vaccine. Each CDR3 protein gets one entry after TCRdb re-called the RT-PCR reads with MiXCR. The table includes 530,000 or so distinct CDR3 sequences, approximately 14% detected once. The sample consisted of PBMCs from blood, taken 11 to 12 days after vaccination. The receptor was isolated from a middle-aged man who received an inactivated influenza vaccine. The genes are TRBV7-9 and TRBJ1-1; no clear D gene. The CDR3 sequence: CASSQLGITEAFF. DNA of the CDR3: TGTGCCAGCAGCCAATTAGGGATCACTGAAGCTTTCTTT.